These 15 T cell receptor beta chains share one sample of origin, sequenced in a study of blood T cell repertoires in COVID-19. Sequenced by immunoSEQ multiplex PCR; TCRdb stores in-frame clones only, minus some. The profile shows roughly 120,000 clones, more than 75% of them singletons. Sequencing was performed on peripheral blood. These receptors were taken from a man between 60 and 75 years old with acute or convalescent COVID-19.

The sample holds one count of this clone. The chain recombines TRBV7-2 with TRBJ2-1; TRBD2 matches 10 bases. CDR1 is SGHTA and CDR2 is FQGNSA in the germline V gene. CDR3 length: 14 residues. Unmatched junction bases numbered 5, after V lost 5 bases and J lost 7 bases. The CDR3 loop reads CASSLLSGRNEQFF. The CDR3 DNA reads as TGTGCCAGCAGCCTTCTTAGCGGGAGGAATGAGCAGTTCTTC.

The chain links TRBV27 to TRBJ2-3; the match to TRBD2 covers 13 bases. With V trimmed by 4 bases and J by 5 bases, 6 bases remained unmatched. The CDR3 length is 16 residues. Germline loops: CDR1 MNHEY, CDR2 SMNVEV (reference sequence). The CDR3 loop is CASSSRTSGSGDTQYF. In DNA form, the CDR3 reads TGTGCCAGCAGTTCCCGGACTAGCGGGAGTGGAGATACGCAGTATTTT.

This clone was seen just once. J is TRBJ2-3 and V is TRBV5-1; 10 bases line up with TRBD2. V lost 2 bases to trimming and J lost 1 base; unmatched junction nucleotides: 16. CDR1 is SGHRS, CDR2 YFSETQ, per germline. This CDR3 is 20 amino acids long. The CDR3 DNA follows: TGCGCCAGCAGCTTCGGGAAGCGGGAGGGCCTGGTAGGGCGCACAGATACGCAGTATTTT. The encoded protein is CASSFGKREGLVGRTDTQYF.

The chain is built from TRBV19 and TRBJ2-3; D is undetermined. The CDR3 loop spans 13 amino acids. V dropped 7 bases and J dropped 0 bases, with 8 bases sitting between them. CDR1 LNHDA and CDR2 SQIVND come from the germline V gene (reference sequence). CDR3 bases: TGTGCCAGTAAGCGCCTGAGCACAGATACGCAGTATTTT. Its protein product is CASKRLSTDTQYF.

The rearrangement links TRBV5-1 to TRBJ2-5; TRBD1 matches at 7 bases. Trimming took 4 bases from V and 6 from J; bases not matched to a gene: 12. Per the germline V gene, CDR1 is SGHRS and CDR2 is YFSETQ. The CDR3 is made up of 15 amino acids. CDR3 protein: CASSGDTGEGKTQYF. The CDR3 nucleotides read TGCGCCAGCAGCGGGGATACAGGGGAAGGGAAGACCCAGTACTTC. Variable domain in full (rest from reference TRBV5-1 and TRBJ2-5): KAGVTQTPRYLIKTRGQQVTLSCSPISGHRSVSWYQQTPGQGLQFLFEYFSETQRNKGNFPGRFSGRQFSNSRSEMNVSTLELGDSALYLCASSGDTGEGKTQYFGPGTRLLVL.

This clone was detected ten times or more. The chain carries TRBV28 and TRBJ2-2; D may be TRBD1 (6 bases). The germline CDR1 and CDR2 sequences are MDHEN and SYDVKM. The CDR3 consists of 14 residues. V was shortened by 6 bases and J by 7 bases, with 15 bases between the two germline ends. CDR3 protein: CASRNSGVGGELFF. The CDR3 DNA reads as TGTGCCAGCAGGAATTCAGGGGTAGGCGGGGAGCTGTTTTTT.

V and J are TRBV7-9 and TRBJ1-1; D ambiguous. The V gene lost 6 bases and the J gene lost 4 bases, with 12 bases spanning the gap. The CDR3 has 13 residues. Germline V lookup: CDR1 SEHNR, CDR2 FQNEAQ (reference sequence). The CDR3 spells CASRSGLGTEAFF. The CDR3 coding sequence is TGTGCCAGCAGATCCGGACTCGGCACTGAAGCTTTCTTT.

The chain couples TRBV30 to TRBJ2-7; no definite D call. The ends were cut back, 1 base at V and 4 bases at J, with 8 bases in the middle. Germline CDR1 GTSNPN, CDR2 SVGIG (reference sequence). The CDR3 sequence is 12 residues long. This CDR3 is CAWSASLYEQYF. The CDR3 nucleotides are TGTGCCTGGAGTGCTTCTCTTTACGAGCAGTACTTC.

V gene TRBV4-1 combines with J gene TRBJ1-3; a possible D gene is TRBD1 (5 bases). Germline lookup yields CDR1 MGHRA and CDR2 YSYEKL. Trimming took off 1 base at V and 3 bases at J, with 10 bases between the two ends. The CDR3 extends over 15 amino acids. As DNA, the CDR3 is TGCGCCAGCAGCCAAGGCGACAGTGGTGGAAACACCATATATTTT. Translating gives CASSQGDSGGNTIYF.

This chain's CDR3 is CASSPPGGWNYGYTF. CDR3 in DNA: TGTGCCAGCAGTCCCCCCGGGGGGTGGAACTATGGCTACACCTTC. The chain joins TRBV28 to TRBJ1-2; D perhaps matches TRBD1 (5 bases). The V and J ends lost 5 bases and 2 bases respectively, with 15 bases between them. In germline, CDR1 is MDHEN, CDR2 SYDVKM. This CDR3 comprises 15 residues.

The chain carries TRBV6-6 and TRBJ1-5; D is ambiguous. The germline gives CDR1 MNHNY, CDR2 SVGAGI (reference sequence). The CDR3 spans 14 residues. Trimming shortened V by 6 bases and J by 1 base, and 10 bases separated the two germline ends. The CDR3, as DNA: TGTGCCAGCAGAGATGCCGGGAGCAATCAGCCCCAGCATTTT. Translating gives CASRDAGSNQPQHF.

The chain has TRBV24-1 and TRBJ2-2; possible D gene TRBD1, 5 bases. The CDR3 contains 16 residues. CDR1 is KGHDR and CDR2 is SFDVKD in the germline V gene. V was pared by 2 bases and J by 4 bases, with 13 bases between. CDR3 in DNA: TGTGCCACCAGTGATTACGAGCAGGGCTCCACCGGGGAGCTGTTTTTT. The encoded protein is CATSDYEQGSTGELFF.

V usage is TRBV6-5 and J usage is TRBJ1-4; TRBD1 matches 7 bases. Losses at the gene ends were 4 bases for V and 3 bases for J; bases not matched to a gene: 2. Germline values: CDR1 MNHEY, CDR2 SVGAGI. The CDR3 is 14 residues long. CDR3 in DNA: TGTGCCAGCAGTTCCGGGACAGCTAATGAAAAACTGTTTTTT. This gives the protein CASSSGTANEKLFF.

The chain couples TRBV6-1 to TRBJ2-1, with D uncertain. Trimming left V 2 bases short and J 9 bases short, with 8 bases between. CDR1 and CDR2 (germline): MNHNS, SASEGT. The CDR3 contains 12 residues. DNA of the CDR3: TGTGCCAGCAGTGAAAGAGGCATTGAGCAGTTCTTC. Translated: CASSERGIEQFF.

As DNA, the CDR3 is TGTGCCAGCAGTGAAGAGGCGGAGTGGAATCAGCCCCAGCATTTT. Translated: CASSEEAEWNQPQHF. The rearrangement uses TRBV6-1 and TRBJ1-5; D is unresolved. V lost 1 base and J lost 4, with 11 bases in between. The CDR3 loop spans 15 amino acids. Per the germline V gene, CDR1 is MNHNS and CDR2 is SASEGT.